Each of the 17 T cell receptor beta chains below was sequenced from the same sample in a study of control samples from healthy donors and cancer patients. Repertoires were generated with immunoSEQ multiplex PCR, while TCRdb's copy carries only in-frame clones and drops some. This table holds some 150,000 clones, about 90% found once. The material sequenced was blood. The receptors were gathered from a man aged 18 to 29 in good health.

The chain joins TRBV4-3 to TRBJ2-7; possible D gene TRBD2, 5 bases. The V and J ends lost 0 bases and 3 bases respectively, with 9 bases between them. This CDR3 has 14 amino acids. Germline CDR1 is LGHNA and CDR2 is YSLEER. This CDR3 reads CASSQDRTGYEQYF. CDR3 bases: TGCGCCAGCAGCCAAGATCGGACTGGCTACGAGCAGTACTTC.

This chain uses TRBV7-9 with TRBJ1-2; D ambiguous. CDR1 and CDR2 (germline): SEHNR, FQNEAQ (reference sequence). CDR3 length: 13 residues. V lost 1 base and J lost 4, with 7 bases in between. DNA for the CDR3: TGTGCCAGCAGCTTAGGAGTGAGCTATGGCTACACCTTC. Its protein product is CASSLGVSYGYTF. The full variable domain, completed using reference TRBV7-9 and TRBJ1-2, is DTGVSQNPRHKITKRGQNVTFRCDPISEHNRLYWYRQTLGQGPEFLTYFQNEAQLEKSRLLSDRFSAERPKGSFSTLEIQRTEQGDSAMYLCASSLGVSYGYTFGSGTRLTVV.

This clone was recorded only once. The chain uses TRBV5-1 and TRBJ1-1, with 9 bases lining up with TRBD1. The junction had 5 bases not matched to a gene; V was cut back by 3 bases and J by 2 bases. CDR3 size: 15 residues. Per the germline V gene, CDR1 is SGHRS and CDR2 is YFSETQ. The CDR3 coding sequence is TGCGCCAGCAGCTGGGGACAGGGAAGTAACACTGAAGCTTTCTTT. Translated, it gives CASSWGQGSNTEAFF. The variable domain in full, with the rest retrieved from reference TRBV5-1 and TRBJ1-1, is KAGVTQTPRYLIKTRGQQVTLSCSPISGHRSVSWYQQTPGQGLQFLFEYFSETQRNKGNFPGRFSGRQFSNSRSEMNVSTLELGDSALYLCASSWGQGSNTEAFFGQGTRLTVV.

The rearrangement joins TRBV11-3 to TRBJ1-1, with TRBD1 matching over 11 bases. Germline V gene lookup returns CDR1 SGHNT and CDR2 YENEEA. The CDR3 consists of 14 residues. V was clipped by 1 base and J by 8 bases; unmatched bases: 3. CDR3 sequence: CASSLGGQGAEAFF. CDR3 DNA: TGTGCCAGCAGCTTAGGAGGACAGGGGGCCGAAGCTTTCTTT.

The chain combines TRBV6-2 or TRBV6-3 with TRBJ1-2; D is perhaps TRBD1 (5 bases). CDR1 is MNHEY and CDR2 is SVGEGT in the germline V gene. CDR3 size: 14 residues. The V and J ends lost 2 bases and 6 bases respectively, with 13 bases between them. CDR3 amino acids: CASSYLGTSDGYTF. The CDR3 DNA follows: TGTGCCAGCAGTTACCTTGGGACGTCTGATGGCTACACCTTC.

J is TRBJ1-5 and V is TRBV10-3; D is unresolved. The V gene's germline CDR1 is ENHRY and CDR2 SYGVKD. The CDR3 has 16 amino acids. Trimming removed 2 bases at V and 3 bases at J, with 14 bases between. CDR3 sequence reads: CAISERKGGNNQPQHF. CDR3 nucleotides: TGTGCCATCAGTGAGAGGAAGGGTGGGAACAATCAGCCCCAGCATTTT.

J is TRBJ2-5 and V is TRBV18; D is ambiguous. Trimming took 6 bases from V and 3 from J, leaving 14 bases between them. This CDR3 is 14 amino acids long. The V gene's germline CDR1 is KGHSH and CDR2 LQKENI. The CDR3 region has the DNA TGTGCCAGCTCCCGCCCCACCGAGGAAGAGACCCAGTACTTC. It specifies CASSRPTEEETQYF. The full variable domain, with the rest looked up from reference TRBV18 and TRBJ2-5, is NAGVMQNPRHLVRRRGQEARLRCSPMKGHSHVYWYRQLPEEGLKFMVYLQKENIIDESGMPKERFSAEFPKEGPSILRIQQVVRGDSAAYFCASSRPTEEETQYFGPGTRLLVL.

The rearrangement links TRBV28 to TRBJ1-3; D is undetermined. V lost 8 bases and J 5 bases, leaving 7 bases between the germline ends. Germline assignment: CDR1 MDHEN and CDR2 SYDVKM. The CDR3 is made up of 11 amino acids. CDR3 DNA sequence: TGTGCCAGCCGATCTAGAAACACCATATATTTT. Its translation is CASRSRNTIYF.

V gene TRBV6-5 combines with J gene TRBJ2-3; D is uncertain. Trimming removed 4 bases from V and 4 bases from J, with 12 bases in between. The germline gives CDR1 MNHEY, CDR2 SVGAGI. This CDR3 has 14 amino acids. This CDR3 reads CASSLYYGADTQYF. The CDR3 DNA sequence: TGTGCCAGCAGTTTGTATTATGGCGCAGATACGCAGTATTTT.

The J gene is TRBJ1-2, the V gene TRBV18; D may be TRBD1 (5 bases). Trimming stripped 6 bases from V and 3 bases from J, with 17 bases between. From germline, CDR1 is KGHSH and CDR2 LQKENI. There are 15 residues in the CDR3. The CDR3 is CASSDQTRVDYGYTF. For the CDR3, the DNA is TGTGCCAGCTCCGACCAAACCAGGGTTGACTATGGCTACACCTTC.

This clone was recorded once. V and J are TRBV6-5 and TRBJ1-2, with D perhaps TRBD1 (6 bases). Trimming pared 6 bases from V and 5 bases from J, leaving 16 bases between. The germline gives CDR1 MNHEY, CDR2 SVGAGI. The CDR3 has 14 residues. The chain's CDR3 is CASSRARGGYGYTF. The CDR3 DNA reads TGTGCCAGCAGCCGGGCCAGGGGAGGGTATGGCTACACCTTC.

This clone was recorded a few times. This chain uses TRBV12-3 or TRBV12-4 with TRBJ1-2; D not resolved. The CDR3 has 13 amino acids. Between the trimmed V and J ends, which lost 5 bases and 3 bases, there was a span of 10 bases. The CDR3 DNA sequence: TGTGCCAGCAGTATAAGTAAGGACTATGGCTACACCTTC. Its translation is CASSISKDYGYTF.

The rearrangement joins TRBV12-3 or TRBV12-4 to TRBJ1-3, with D tentatively TRBD1 (5 bases). The V and J ends lost 8 bases and 2 bases respectively, with 10 bases between them. This CDR3 has 13 amino acids. CDR3 coding DNA: TGTGCCAGCGACAGACAGACTGGAAACACCATATATTTT. Translated: CASDRQTGNTIYF.

This clone appeared a single time. The chain is built from TRBV6-5 and TRBJ1-2; D may be TRBD1 (6 bases). From germline, CDR1 is MNHEY and CDR2 SVGAGI. The V end was cut by 2 bases, the J end by 6 bases, with 13 bases between. This CDR3 region has 14 residues. The CDR3 region is CASSYERGSDGYTF. CDR3 coding DNA: TGTGCCAGCAGTTACGAGAGGGGGTCGGATGGCTACACCTTC.

The CDR3 region has the DNA TGTGCCAGCAGCTCCCCCAAGAGGGCAGAGGACTACAACTATGGCTACACCTTC. Translated, it gives CASSSPKRAEDYNYGYTF. The chain carries TRBV7-9 and TRBJ1-2; D is undetermined. CDR1 SEHNR and CDR2 FQNEAQ come from the germline V gene (reference sequence). CDR3 size: 18 residues. V shed 4 bases and J shed 2 bases, with 23 bases lying between them.

The chain combines TRBV7-9 with TRBJ2-5; possibly TRBD2 for D (5 bases). The germline CDR1 and CDR2 sequences are SEHNR and FQNEAQ (reference sequence). There are 14 residues in the CDR3. The V and J ends lost 2 bases and 5 bases respectively, with 12 bases between them. The CDR3, as DNA: TGTGCCAGCAGCTTATATGCGGGCCTGGAGACCCAGTACTTC. The encoded protein is CASSLYAGLETQYF.

The CDR3 DNA is TGCAGCGTTGACCTTAACGGGGGGAAAGAGCAGTTCTTC. This translates into CSVDLNGGKEQFF. The J gene is TRBJ2-1, the V gene TRBV29-1, with 7 bases matching TRBD2. CDR3 size: 13 residues. CDR1 SQVTM and CDR2 ANQGSEA come from the germline V gene. Unmatched junction bases numbered 9, after V lost 3 bases and J lost 10 bases.